This T cell receptor beta chain was captured in a study of T cell responses to AZD1222 COVID-19 vaccine. Repertoires were generated with immunoSEQ multiplex PCR, while TCRdb's copy carries only in-frame clones and drops some. The table includes about 140,000 clones, almost 90% detected once. This receptor was taken from an adult who received the AZD1222 COVID-19 vaccine. The material was peripheral blood, obtained 28 days after the second AZD1222 dose.

The CDR3 region is CASSLSNRGHQYNSPLHF. In nucleotides, the CDR3 is TGTGCCAGCAGTTTATCCAACAGGGGGCATCAATACAATTCACCCCTCCACTTT. This chain uses TRBV27 with TRBJ1-6; 9 bases are shared with TRBD1. Germline V gene lookup returns CDR1 MNHEY and CDR2 SMNVEV (reference sequence). The CDR3 has 18 residues. The V segment lost 0 bases and the J segment 7 bases; nucleotides outside the gene matches: 10.